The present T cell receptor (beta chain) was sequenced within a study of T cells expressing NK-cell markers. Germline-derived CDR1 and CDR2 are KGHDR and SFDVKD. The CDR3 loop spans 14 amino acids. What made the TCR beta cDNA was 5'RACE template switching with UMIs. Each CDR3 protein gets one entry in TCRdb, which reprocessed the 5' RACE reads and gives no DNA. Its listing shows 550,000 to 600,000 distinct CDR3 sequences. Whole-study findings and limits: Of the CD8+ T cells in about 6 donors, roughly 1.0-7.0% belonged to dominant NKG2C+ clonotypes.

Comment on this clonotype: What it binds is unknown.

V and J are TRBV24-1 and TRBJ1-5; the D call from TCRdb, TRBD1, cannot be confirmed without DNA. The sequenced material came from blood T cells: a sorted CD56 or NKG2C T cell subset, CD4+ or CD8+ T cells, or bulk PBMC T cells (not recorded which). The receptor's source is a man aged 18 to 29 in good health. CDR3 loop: CATGTGGSNQPQHF.